These T cell receptor beta chains were read from a single sample in a study of radiotherapy plus CTLA-4 blockade in lung cancer. The data were produced by immunoSEQ multiplex PCR, yet TCRdb's version contains in-frame clones alone and is incomplete. The table shows about 87,000 clones, with more than 85% occurring only once. The sequences come from peripheral blood, collected from a patient treated with radiotherapy plus ipilimumab. Receptors were obtained from a human donor with non-small cell lung cancer that progressed on radiotherapy plus ipilimumab. Each CDR3 is given with its conserved first and last residue. The D gene is left open where the match is weak. Not all rows give a size; the values are once, few, many and, for expanded clones, a class.

NA NA TRBJ2-6 TRBV19 18 CASSIGSRIGSGANVLTF TGTGCCAGTAGTATTGGTTCCCGGATTGGATCTGGGGCCAACGTCCTGACTTTC
few NA TRBJ2-7 TRBV18 15 CASSPGGRGGYEQYF TGTGCCAGCTCACCTGGGGGCCGTGGTGGCTACGAGCAGTACTTC
NA NA TRBJ1-4 TRBV4-1 14 CASSHGQGGEKLFF TGCGCCAGCAGCCACGGACAAGGGGGTGAAAAACTGTTTTTT
NA TRBD1 TRBJ2-2 TRBV7-2 16 CASSLQGAANTGELFF TGTGCCAGCAGCTTGCAGGGGGCCGCGAACACCGGGGAGCTGTTTTTT
NA TRBD1 TRBJ1-5 TRBV19 15 CASETGGLGNQPQHF TGTGCCAGTGAAACAGGGGGCCTTGGCAATCAGCCCCAGCATTTT
NA NA TRBJ1-1 TRBV4-3 14 CASSQDSGATEAFF TGCGCCAGCAGCCAAGATTCCGGCGCCACTGAAGCTTTCTTT
NA NA TRBJ1-3 TRBV7-8 12 CASSWPENTIYF TGTGCCAGCAGTTGGCCGGAAAACACCATATATTTT
few TRBD2 TRBJ2-1 TRBV19 12 CASSPSGMPRFF TGTGCCAGTAGCCCTAGCGGGATGCCCCGGTTCTTC
NA NA TRBJ2-5 TRBV27 11 CASNVRETQYF TGTGCCAGCAACGTACGGGAGACCCAGTACTTC
NA NA TRBJ2-3 TRBV29-1 11 CSVKSTDTQYF TGCAGCGTCAAAAGTACAGATACGCAGTATTTT
once NA TRBJ1-1 TRBV7-2 14 CASSPDRWNTEAFF TGTGCCAGCAGCCCGGACAGATGGAACACTGAAGCTTTCTTT
NA TRBD1 TRBJ1-1 TRBV7-3 14 CARATGVGISEAFF TGTGCCAGGGCCACAGGGGTAGGTATTTCTGAAGCTTTCTTT
NA NA TRBJ2-6 TRBV11-2 17 CASSLSASGSGANVLTF TGTGCCAGCAGCTTAAGTGCGTCAGGGTCGGGGGCCAACGTCCTGACTTTC
NA NA TRBJ2-7 TRBV5-6 11 CASNTEYEQYF TGTGCCAGCAACACAGAGTACGAGCAGTACTTC
NA NA TRBJ2-5 TRBV15 17 CATSRVRERATQETQYF TGTGCCACCAGCAGAGTAAGGGAGCGGGCTACCCAAGAGACCCAGTACTTC
NA NA TRBJ2-7 TRBV7-8 13 CASSFGTYYEQYF TGTGCCAGCAGCTTCGGGACTTACTACGAGCAGTACTTC
NA NA TRBJ1-6 TRBV5-3 12 CAQSRGNSPLHF TGTGCCCAGAGCAGGGGTAATTCACCCCTCCACTTT
NA NA TRBJ2-3 TRBV7-8 15 CASSLEVSFSVTQYF TGTGCCAGCAGCTTAGAGGTTAGCTTTTCGGTTACGCAGTATTTT
NA NA TRBJ1-2 TRBV4-1 13 CASSPSPAGDGTF TGCGCCAGCAGCCCTTCTCCGGCAGGGGATGGCACCTTC
NA TRBD1 TRBJ2-3 TRBV12-5 15 CASGEGQGDTDTQYF TGTGCTAGTGGCGAGGGACAGGGCGACACAGATACGCAGTATTTT
NA NA TRBJ1-1 TRBV18 13 CASSPDRRTEAFF TGTGCCAGCTCACCAGATCGAAGAACTGAAGCTTTCTTT
NA NA TRBJ1-2 TRBV6-5 13 CASSLDGNYGYTF TGTGCCAGCAGTTTAGACGGAAACTATGGCTACACCTTC
NA NA TRBJ1-1 TRBV18 17 CASSPPGAAAGNTEAFF TGTGCCAGCTCACCACCTGGGGCAGCTGCCGGGAACACTGAAGCTTTCTTT
NA NA TRBJ1-4 TRBV27 15 CASSFLGAANEKLFF TGTGCCAGCAGTTTCCTCGGGGCTGCTAATGAAAAACTGTTTTTT
NA NA TRBJ1-3 TRBV7-8 17 CASSFGGSQLLGNTIYF TGTGCCAGCAGCTTCGGTGGAAGCCAGCTCCTTGGAAACACCATATATTTT
NA TRBD1 TRBJ1-2 TRBV6-4 12 CASRGTEYGYTF TGTGCCAGCAGGGGGACAGAATATGGCTACACCTTC
NA NA TRBJ1-2 TRBV30 15 CAWSVLSGGDYGYTF TGTGCCTGGAGTGTACTTTCCGGGGGGGACTATGGCTACACCTTC
NA NA TRBJ2-1 TRBV4-1 16 CASSQDLGVSYNEQFF TGCGCCAGCAGCCAAGATCTAGGGGTTTCCTACAATGAGCAGTTCTTC
NA TRBD1 TRBJ2-5 TRBV4-2 17 CASSPWPGQFLQETQYF TGTGCCAGCAGCCCCTGGCCGGGACAGTTTTTACAAGAGACCCAGTACTTC
once NA TRBJ1-3 TRBV5-4 14 CASSPGTDGNTIYF TGTGCCAGCAGCCCCGGGACGGATGGAAACACCATATATTTT
NA NA TRBJ2-7 TRBV5-8 12 CASRSQGRGQYF TGTGCCAGCAGATCCCAGGGGCGGGGGCAGTACTTC
NA TRBD1 TRBJ1-2 TRBV5-6 13 CASSPPPGGGYTF TGTGCCAGCAGCCCCCCGCCAGGGGGAGGCTACACCTTC
NA NA TRBJ1-2 TRBV30 12 CAWSRALYGYTF TGTGCCTGGAGTCGGGCACTCTATGGCTACACCTTC
NA NA TRBJ2-3 TRBV5-1 16 CASSRAGSVTTDTQYF TGCGCCAGCAGCCGGGCGGGCTCCGTCACCACAGATACGCAGTATTTT
NA TRBD1 TRBJ1-2 TRBV30 10 CAQGGYGYTF TGTGCCCAGGGGGGCTATGGCTACACCTTC
few NA TRBJ1-2 TRBV21-1 13 CASSEQGADGYTF TGTGCCAGCAGCGAGCAGGGGGCGGATGGCTACACCTTC
NA NA TRBJ2-5 TRBV4-1 15 CASSQDLRQQETQYF TGCGCCAGCAGCCAAGATTTGCGGCAGCAAGAGACCCAGTACTTC
NA NA TRBJ1-1 TRBV10-3 14 CAISGKGGSPEAFF TGTGCCATCAGTGGGAAGGGAGGGAGCCCTGAAGCTTTCTTT
NA NA TRBJ2-1 TRBV12-5 15 CASGFLADTINEQFF TGTGCTAGTGGTTTTCTAGCCGATACTATCAATGAGCAGTTCTTC
NA NA TRBJ1-3 TRBV10-3 15 CAISGPGVAGNTIYF TGTGCCATCAGCGGGCCGGGGGTGGCTGGAAACACCATATATTTT
NA TRBD1 TRBJ2-7 TRBV5-8 15 CASSIGGTGRYEQYF TGTGCCAGCAGCATTGGAGGGACAGGGAGATACGAGCAGTACTTC
NA NA TRBJ1-1 TRBV4-1 15 CASSQADGMNTEAFF TGCGCCAGCAGCCAAGCAGACGGCATGAACACTGAAGCTTTCTTT
NA NA TRBJ1-5 TRBV6-5 14 CASSFTDSNQPQHF TGTGCCAGCAGTTTCACAGATAGCAATCAGCCCCAGCATTTT
NA NA TRBJ2-3 TRBV7-2 15 CASSLVHGDTDTQYF TGTGCCAGCAGCTTAGTACACGGGGACACAGATACGCAGTATTTT
once TRBD1 TRBJ2-3 TRBV19 15 CASSMGQGRTDTQYF TGTGCCAGTAGTATGGGACAGGGGAGGACAGATACGCAGTATTTT
NA NA TRBJ2-1 TRBV6-1 15 CASSQSLSGYNEQFF TGTGCCAGCAGTCAATCCCTTTCAGGATACAATGAGCAGTTCTTC
NA TRBD2 TRBJ2-5 TRBV27 14 CASSPGTRGWTQYF TGTGCCAGCAGTCCCGGGACTAGGGGATGGACCCAGTACTTC
NA TRBD1 TRBJ1-4 TRBV2 16 CASKVGRGQIGEKLFF TGTGCCAGCAAGGTCGGCAGGGGGCAGATAGGTGAAAAACTGTTTTTT
NA TRBD1 TRBJ1-1 TRBV4-3 17 CASSQDGPGGLNTEAFF TGCGCCAGCAGCCAAGATGGCCCAGGGGGCCTGAACACTGAAGCTTTCTTT
NA NA TRBJ1-3 TRBV4-3 16 CASSQATDSSGNTIYF TGCGCCAGCAGCCAGGCGACGGATAGCTCTGGAAACACCATATATTTT
NA NA TRBJ1-4 TRBV21-1 15 CASSKAGQRGEKLFF TGTGCCAGCAGCAAAGCCGGACAGAGGGGTGAAAAACTGTTTTTT
NA NA TRBJ2-7 TRBV5-6 11 CASSSGKEQYF TGTGCCAGCAGCTCGGGGAAGGAGCAGTACTTC
NA TRBD1 TRBJ1-4 TRBV5-4 15 CASSPGQEVLEKLFF TGTGCCAGCAGCCCAGGACAGGAAGTTTTGGAAAAACTGTTTTTT
few NA TRBJ1-4 TRBV28 14 CASSRVQGGEKLFF TGTGCCAGCAGTCGCGTTCAGGGAGGGGAAAAACTGTTTTTT
once NA TRBJ1-5 TRBV11-2 15 CASSSQGGGNQPQHF TGTGCCAGCAGCTCCCAGGGAGGTGGCAATCAGCCCCAGCATTTT
NA TRBD2 TRBJ2-5 TRBV5-4 15 CAGSLATSGQETQYF TGTGCCGGCAGCTTGGCGACTAGCGGCCAAGAGACCCAGTACTTC
NA NA TRBJ2-1 TRBV10-3 15 CAISEAWSGGNEQFF TGTGCCATCAGTGAGGCCTGGAGTGGGGGCAATGAGCAGTTCTTC
NA NA TRBJ1-1 TRBV30 12 CASNAALMGAFF TGTGCCTCTAATGCTGCCCTCATGGGAGCTTTCTTT